This T cell receptor (beta chain) originates from a study of PD-L1 blockade in urothelial cancer. Overall study context: Treatment start was followed by blood analysis at 3 weeks (second dose) and again at 6 weeks.

Every PCR was spiked with synthetic TCR analog templates. The table came from immunoSEQ multiplex PCR; TCRdb's copy has only in-frame clones and leaves some out. This repertoire shows roughly 60,000 clones, 82% found once; its top ten account for almost 4.5%. CDR3 size: 18 residues. The germline gives CDR1 SGHRS, CDR2 YFSETQ. J lost 4 bases, V lost 3 bases, and 12 bases had no gene match. Source: PBMCs, taken around atezolizumab (anti-PD-L1) treatment. The gene calls are TRBV5-1 and TRBJ2-1; 11 bases fit TRBD2. This receptor was taken from a man aged 65 to 79 with urothelial cancer. CDR3 sequence: CASSSSGTSGQAYNEQFF. CDR3 DNA: TGCGCCAGCAGCTCTTCCGGGACTAGCGGACAAGCTTACAATGAGCAGTTCTTC.